This T cell receptor (beta chain) was sequenced in a study of CD4+ T cells in melanoma. Study-wide points: CD8+ T cell, macrophage and B cell function reportedly correlated with neoantigen-specific CD4+ T cells. Reportedly, melanoma neoantigen-specific CD4+ T cells showed varied differentiation states.

The CDR3 consists of 15 residues. Per germline, CDR1 SNHLY and CDR2 FYNNEI. V lost 4 bases, J lost 0 bases, and 13 bases lay in between. TCRdb keeps only in-frame clones here, not all; method: immunoSEQ multiplex PCR. Of some 110,000 clones detected, over 80% appear once; the ten largest clones hold about 3.5%. For this clone: The antigen remains unidentified.

Input material: peripheral blood. This receptor was obtained from a human donor with melanoma. The chain has TRBV2 and TRBJ2-7; no clear D gene. The CDR3 sequence is CASSVGQRSSYEQYF. Here the CDR3 DNA reads TGTGCCAGCAGTGTAGGTCAGAGGAGCTCCTACGAGCAGTACTTC. Looking up the rest from reference TRBV2 and TRBJ2-7 gives the full variable domain: EPEVTQTPSHQVTQMGQEVILRCVPISNHLYFYWYRQILGQKVEFLVSFYNNEISEKSEIFDDQFSVERPDGSNFTLKIRSTKLEDSAMYFCASSVGQRSSYEQYFGPGTRLTVT.